This entry lists 2 T cell receptor beta chains sequenced from one sample in a study of vaccination effects on CD4 cells after COVID-19. Assay used: immunoSEQ multiplex PCR; TCRdb lists only in-frame clones, some missing. The sample lists 50,000 to 65,000 clones; approximately 79% were seen once. Viral peptide pools were used in the ViraFEST assay to expand antigen-specific CD4+ T cells, and sequencing came afterward. Isolating CD4+ T cells followed approximately ten days of culture. These TCRs are of unknown antigen specificity. The sequences come from CD4+ T cells from PBMCs cultured with HCoV-229E spike peptides, collected before COVID-19 vaccination. These receptors originate from a human donor who received a COVID-19 vaccine.

The chain employs TRBV18 and TRBJ2-3, with a possible D match to TRBD2 (5 bases). Trimming cost V 6 bases and J 2 bases, with 24 bases left between them. The CDR3 has 18 amino acids. The germline gives CDR1 KGHSH, CDR2 LQKENI. The CDR3 here is CASSSQAEPEGPTDTQYF. The DNA of the CDR3 is TGTGCCAGCTCCAGTCAGGCGGAGCCCGAGGGTCCCACAGATACGCAGTATTTT.

This clone appeared a few times. The chain joins TRBV6-2 or TRBV6-3 to TRBJ1-1, with D maybe TRBD1 (5 bases). Germline V gene sequence: CDR1 MNHEY, CDR2 SVGEGT. V gave up 2 bases and J gave up 2 bases, with 12 bases separating them. This CDR3 has 15 residues. DNA of the CDR3: TGTGCCAGCAGTTACGGTCTCGGGGACAACACTGAAGCTTTCTTT. Protein product: CASSYGLGDNTEAFF.